This T cell receptor (beta chain) is drawn from a study of blood T cell repertoires in COVID-19. Study-wide background: Collection of acute and convalescent COVID-19 samples took place in the United States, Italy and Spain. Sample material is recorded as cDNA or gDNA derived from T cells, B-cell-depleted T cells, or PBMCs.

The data were produced by immunoSEQ multiplex PCR, yet TCRdb's version contains in-frame clones alone and is incomplete. The table lists 250,000 to 350,000 clones, about 91% of them singletons. The CDR3 loop spans 15 amino acids. CDR1 is SGHRS and CDR2 is YFSETQ in the germline V gene. The germline V and J ends were trimmed by 0 bases and 2 bases, with 11 bases remaining between them. This sequence was found in a woman aged 30 to 39 who had recovered from COVID-19. This sequence joins TRBV5-1 and TRBJ1-2, with D unclear. The sample was peripheral blood. The CDR3 loop reads CASSLGVTANYGYTF. DNA of the CDR3: TGCGCCAGCAGCTTGGGCGTTACTGCCAACTATGGCTACACCTTC. Full variable domain (outside the CDR3, taken from reference TRBV5-1 and TRBJ1-2): KAGVTQTPRYLIKTRGQQVTLSCSPISGHRSVSWYQQTPGQGLQFLFEYFSETQRNKGNFPGRFSGRQFSNSRSEMNVSTLELGDSALYLCASSLGVTANYGYTFGSGTRLTVV.